Listed below are T cell receptor beta chains from one sample, sequenced in a study of T-cell memory formation after mild COVID-19. Using its own MiXCR run on the 5' RACE reads, TCRdb lists one record per CDR3 protein. Counted here are more than 120,000 distinct CDR3 sequences, about 19% occurring once; the ten biggest clones make up 2% to 2.5%. Sequenced: PBMCs or a T cell subset sorted from them (not recorded which). The receptor source for this set is an adult woman who had mild COVID-19 (a few samples of this study predate the infection). Cell type and time point are not known. Both conserved end residues are part of each CDR3. D genes are given only for firm matches. Clone size appears in some rows only: once, few, many, or a class for an expanded clone.

clone_size | j_call | d_call | v_call | cdr3_aa | cdr3_nt
NA | TRBJ2-3 | NA | TRBV24-1 | CATSDPDSTDTQYF | TGTGCCACCAGTGACCCAGACAGCACAGATACGCAGTATTTT
NA | TRBJ2-3 | NA | TRBV4-1 | CASSQVPVLDTQYF | TGCGCCAGCAGCCAGGTACCGGTTCTGGATACGCAGTATTTT
NA | TRBJ1-6 | TRBD1 | TRBV7-9 | CASSLQGVNSPLHF | TGTGCCAGCAGCCTACAGGGGGTTAATTCACCCCTCCACTTT
NA | TRBJ2-7 | NA | TRBV6-2/TRBV6-3 | CASLRPGIYEQYF | TGTGCCAGCTTAAGGCCCGGCATCTACGAGCAGTACTTC
NA | TRBJ1-2 | TRBD1 | TRBV7-3 | CASSPGTGFYGYTF | TGTGCCAGCAGCCCAGGGACAGGGTTTTATGGCTACACCTTC
few | TRBJ1-1 | NA | TRBV3-1 | CASSPGPLSTEAFF | TGTGCCAGCAGCCCCGGACCCCTCAGCACTGAAGCTTTCTTT
NA | TRBJ2-2 | NA | TRBV3-1 | CASSQRRKTGELFF | TGTGCCAGCAGCCAGCGCCGGAAAACCGGGGAGCTGTTTTTT
NA | TRBJ2-2 | NA | TRBV7-6 | CASSPEVTGYTGELFF | TGTGCCAGCAGCCCCGAGGTGACAGGATACACCGGGGAGCTGTTTTTT
NA | TRBJ2-3 | NA | TRBV9 | CASSVATSDTQYF | TGTGCCAGCAGCGTAGCTACGTCAGATACGCAGTATTTT
NA | TRBJ1-3 | TRBD1 | TRBV7-8 | CASSLNGGQGNTIYF | TGTGCCAGCAGCTTAAATGGGGGACAGGGAAACACCATATATTTT
NA | TRBJ2-3 | NA | TRBV29-1 | CSVETGSADTQYF | TGCAGCGTTGAAACTGGTAGCGCAGATACGCAGTATTTT
few | TRBJ2-5 | NA | TRBV6-2/TRBV6-3 | CASSSGLGETQYF | TGTGCCAGCAGTTCTGGGTTGGGGGAGACCCAGTACTTC
NA | TRBJ2-3 | NA | TRBV21-1 | CASSNGLPRDRGTDTQYF | TGTGCCAGCAGCAATGGCCTTCCAAGGGACAGGGGTACAGATACGCAGTATTTT